The 10 T cell receptor beta chains below were found in one sample sequenced in a study of T cell clonality in common variable immunodeficiency. Antigen specificity for these receptors is unknown. Libraries were prepared by immunoSEQ multiplex PCR; TCRdb keeps only in-frame clonotypes and omits some of them. This repertoire includes roughly 16,000 clones. Study-level results: Fewer deletions and N-nucleotide insertions were reportedly seen in common variable immunodeficiency TCR beta sequences.

Sample: peripheral blood mononuclear cells. The origin of the receptors is a human donor with common variable immunodeficiency.

Comment on this clone: The CDR3 goes on 3 residues after the read ends, and that part is filled in from the germline J gene. The rearrangement links TRBV5-3 to TRBJ1-2, with 8 bases matching TRBD1. TRBV5-3 is an open reading frame, and its role is uncertain. The junction had 5 bases not matched to a gene; V was cut back by 4 bases and J by 6 bases. The length of the CDR3 is 13 residues. CDR3 DNA, as far as it was read: TGTGCCAGAAGCGGAACAGGGGGGGATGGC. Encoded protein: CARSGTGGDG. The complete CDR3 protein is CARSGTGGDGYTF.

On this clone itself: The read stops 3 residues short of the end of the CDR3; the missing end is completed from the germline J gene. The chain couples TRBV6-1 to TRBJ1-1, with 7 bases aligning to TRBD1. CDR1 is MNHNS, CDR2 SASEGT, per germline. The J segment lost 3 bases and the V segment lost 0 bases, leaving 4 bases of the junction unmatched. This CDR3 comprises 15 residues. This chain's CDR3 is CASSEAGGLYTEAFF. CDR3 DNA, as far as it was read: TGTGCCAGCAGTGAAGCAGGGGGCTTGTACACTGAA.

Comment on this clone: The read ends 3 residues before the CDR3 terminus; that terminus is restored from the germline J gene. This rearrangement joins TRBV19 to TRBJ2-2, with a possible D match to TRBD1 (6 bases). Germline V gene data show CDR1 as LNHDA and CDR2 as SQIVND (reference sequence). The CDR3 covers 14 residues. V shed 5 bases and J shed 1 base, with 8 bases lying between them. The CDR3 sequence: CASSSRGNTGELFF. The covered CDR3 bases are TGTGCCAGTAGTTCCAGGGGGAACACCGGGGAG. The full variable domain, its missing parts supplied by reference TRBV19 and TRBJ2-2, is DGGITQSPKYLFRKEGQNVTLSCEQNLNHDAMYWYRQDPGQGLRLIYYSQIVNDFQKGDIAEGYSVSREKKESFPLTVTSAQKNPTAFYLCASSSRGNTGELFFGEGSRLTVL.

For this clone: The CDR3 end falls 3 residues outside the read, so it is completed with the germline J gene. The chain joins TRBV18 to TRBJ2-5; 7 bases are a match to TRBD1. Germline V gene data show CDR1 as KGHSH and CDR2 as LQKENI. The CDR3 covers 14 residues. J was trimmed by 5 bases and V by 3 bases; bases with no gene match: 6. CDR3 amino acids: CASSPKTGQETQYF. CDR3 bases read: TGTGCCAGCTCACCCAAGACAGGGCAGGAGACC.

As to this clone: The CDR3 extends 3 residues past the end of the read, so its final part is completed from the germline J gene. V is TRBV11-2 and J is TRBJ2-6, with D maybe TRBD2 (5 bases). The CDR3 totals 15 residues. Between the trimmed V and J ends, which lost 4 bases and 8 bases, there was a span of 15 bases. Germline V lookup: CDR1 SGHAT, CDR2 FQNNGV. CDR3 bases read: TGTGCCAGCAGCTCAGGACTGGGCCGGACCAACGTC. It codes for CASSSGLGRTNV. The CDR3, in full, reads CASSSGLGRTNVLTF.

In the case of this clone: The read terminates 3 residues before the CDR3 end, so the remaining end is supplied by the germline J gene. The gene calls are TRBV30 and TRBJ1-1; 12 bases map to TRBD1. Germline-derived CDR1 and CDR2 are GTSNPN and SVGIG (reference sequence). CDR3 size: 16 residues. CDR3 DNA (partial): TGTGCCTGGAGTGTTTTGGGACTCCGGGACAGGGGGCGA. Protein: CAWSVLGLRDRGR. The whole CDR3 protein reads CAWSVLGLRDRGRAFF.

CDR3 region: CASSFGGEDSYEQYF. The sequenced CDR3 bases are TGTGCCAGCAGTTTCGGCGGCGAAGACTCCTACGAG. The chain combines TRBV6-2 or TRBV6-3 with TRBJ2-7; D call uncertain. The read terminates 3 residues ahead of where the CDR3 ends, so the germline J gene completes it. Germline values: CDR1 MNHEY, CDR2 SVGEGT. The CDR3 has 15 residues. V dropped 4 bases and J dropped 0 bases, with 13 bases sitting between them.

To note about this clone: The read terminates 3 residues ahead of where the CDR3 ends, so the germline J gene completes it. The chain recombines TRBV7-9 with TRBJ1-2; 7 nucleotides align to TRBD1. CDR1 is SEHNR and CDR2 is FQNEAQ in the germline V gene (reference sequence). The CDR3 has 14 amino acids. With 1 base clipped from V and 6 bases from J, the junction kept 5 bases outside the gene matches. CDR3 residues: CASSLDEGANGYTF. The sequenced part of the CDR3 DNA is TGTGCCAGCAGCTTAGACGAGGGGGCGAATGGC.

Comment on this clone: The sequenced fragment ends 3 residues before the CDR3 boundary, so the rest is inferred from the germline J gene. The chain has TRBV29-1 and TRBJ2-7; 8 nucleotides match TRBD1. The CDR3 has 13 amino acids. V lost 6 bases to trimming and J lost 3 bases; unmatched junction nucleotides: 7. CDR1 SQVTM and CDR2 ANQGSEA come from the germline V gene. This chain's CDR3 is CSVRQGIGYEQYF. The sequenced CDR3 bases are TGCAGCGTGCGACAGGGGATCGGCTACGAG.

The sequenced CDR3 bases are TGTGCCAGCAGCTCGTTCTCCGGTAACACCGGGGAG. Amino acid sequence: CASSSFSGNTGE. The CDR3 as a whole reads CASSSFSGNTGELFF. V is TRBV11-2 and J is TRBJ2-2; D is undetermined. The read terminates 3 residues before the CDR3 end, so the remaining end is supplied by the germline J gene. CDR3 size: 15 residues. Germline CDR1 and CDR2: SGHAT and FQNNGV. V gave up 4 bases and J gave up 2 bases, with 11 bases separating them.